The 26 T cell receptor beta chains listed next were all sequenced from one sample in a study of CD8 T cells in Susac syndrome. Random hexamers primed reverse transcription of roughly 0.45 to 1 ug RNA. A single record per CDR3 protein comes from TCRdb applying MiXCR to the immunoSEQ multiplex PCR reads. The sample contains approximately 71,000 distinct CDR3 sequences, around 96% of which appear only once. Material for sequencing was CD4+ T cells from PBMCs. The receptors derive from a human donor with multiple sclerosis.

This sequence joins TRBV5-6 and TRBJ2-7; 9 positions agree with TRBD1. This CDR3 spans 15 amino acids. Trimming at V came to 0 bases and at J to 3 bases, leaving 4 bases not matched to a gene. Germline CDR1 and CDR2: SGHDT and YYEEEE. The CDR3 nucleotides read TGTGCCAGCAGCTTGGCGGGACAGGGTCACTACGAGCAGTACTTC. Residues: CASSLAGQGHYEQYF.

The chain links TRBV18 to TRBJ1-1, with 9 positions matching TRBD1. Per the germline V gene, CDR1 is KGHSH and CDR2 is LQKENI. The CDR3 has 17 amino acids. The junction had 11 bases not matched to a gene; V was cut back by 3 bases and J by 3 bases. The CDR3 spells CASSPRTGDRDYTEAFF. The CDR3 DNA reads as TGTGCCAGCTCACCTCGGACGGGGGACAGGGATTACACTGAAGCTTTCTTT.

The rearrangement links TRBV20-1 to TRBJ1-4; D gene unclear. The V gene's germline CDR1 is DFQATT and CDR2 SNEGSKA (reference sequence). V lost 5 bases, J lost 0 bases, and 10 bases lay in between. The CDR3 contains 14 residues. The CDR3 DNA reads as TGCAGTGCTCAGGATCTTGCAACTAATGAAAAACTGTTTTTT. Its protein is CSAQDLATNEKLFF.

The chain has TRBV29-1 and TRBJ1-5, with D perhaps matching TRBD1 (6 bases). There are 13 residues in the CDR3. Germline CDR1 SQVTM, CDR2 ANQGSEA. The ends were cut back, 0 bases at V and 6 bases at J, with 9 bases in the middle. This CDR3 reads CSVEDARGQPQHF. CDR3 in DNA: TGCAGCGTTGAAGATGCCAGGGGTCAGCCCCAGCATTTT.

The chain has TRBV12-3 or TRBV12-4 and TRBJ2-1; D is ambiguous. This CDR3 comprises 17 residues. V was pared by 6 bases and J by 0 bases, with 18 bases between. This CDR3 is CASSPSEAPSSYNEQFF. For the CDR3, the DNA is TGTGCCAGCAGCCCCTCAGAGGCTCCTAGCTCCTACAATGAGCAGTTCTTC.

The rearrangement joins TRBV29-1 to TRBJ2-1; no clear D gene. Looked up from germline, CDR1 is SQVTM and CDR2 is ANQGSEA. V gave up 7 bases and J gave up 5 bases, with 15 bases separating them. This CDR3 contains 13 residues. CDR3 sequence reads: CSAEGSVNNEQFF. The CDR3 nucleotides read TGCAGCGCCGAAGGGTCTGTGAACAATGAGCAGTTCTTC.

The gene calls are TRBV29-1 and TRBJ1-5; tentatively, D is TRBD1 (6 bases). CDR3 length: 14 amino acids. The germline CDR1 and CDR2 sequences are SQVTM and ANQGSEA. Trimming took off 7 bases at V and 3 bases at J, with 16 bases between the two ends. CDR3 amino acids: CSAAPQGSNQPQHF. The CDR3 DNA follows: TGCAGCGCTGCTCCCCAGGGGTCCAATCAGCCCCAGCATTTT.

CDR3 loop: CASSLEAMNTEAFF. The CDR3 nucleotides are TGTGCCAGCAGCTTAGAAGCCATGAACACTGAAGCTTTCTTT. The chain has TRBV7-9 and TRBJ1-1, with D unclear. The CDR3 is 14 amino acids. Germline CDR1 and CDR2: SEHNR and FQNEAQ (reference sequence). Trimming removed 1 base from V and 0 bases from J, with 6 bases in between.

CDR3 DNA sequence: TGTGGCGCGGTCTCCACGAACACCGGGGAGCTGTTTTTT. Protein product: CGAVSTNTGELFF. This rearrangement joins TRBV6-2 or TRBV6-3 to TRBJ2-2; D call uncertain. Per germline, CDR1 MNHEY and CDR2 SVGEGT. The CDR3 length is 13 residues.

The rearrangement uses TRBV7-3 and TRBJ1-2; 9 nucleotides line up with TRBD1. The CDR3 spans 16 residues. In germline, CDR1 is SGHTA, CDR2 FQGTGA. Trimming removed 3 bases from V and 6 bases from J; junction bases left unmatched: 11. The CDR3 reads CASSFEGTGRTNGYTF. The CDR3 nucleotides are TGTGCCAGCAGCTTCGAAGGGACAGGGCGAACTAATGGCTACACCTTC.

CDR3 region: CASRLAGVPDTQYF. The DNA of the CDR3 is TGTGCCAGCAGACTAGCGGGGGTGCCAGATACGCAGTATTTT. V usage is TRBV12-3 or TRBV12-4 and J usage is TRBJ2-3; the match to TRBD2 covers 11 bases. The CDR3 length is 14 residues. Losses at the gene ends were 6 bases for V and 4 bases for J; bases not matched to a gene: 3.

The chain links TRBV4-1 to TRBJ1-4; D not resolved. The CDR3 has 14 amino acids. Per the germline V gene, CDR1 is MGHRA and CDR2 is YSYEKL. V lost 5 bases and J lost 0, with 7 bases in between. CDR3 sequence (DNA): TGCGCCAGCAGCGTAATTGCAACTAATGAAAAACTGTTTTTT. Protein sequence: CASSVIATNEKLFF.

The rearrangement uses TRBV3-1 and TRBJ2-5; 10 bases fit TRBD2. Trimming at V came to 5 bases and at J to 5 bases, leaving 20 bases not matched to a gene. CDR3 length equals 19 residues. CDR1 is LGHDT, CDR2 YNNKEL, per germline (reference sequence). The DNA of the CDR3 is TGTGCCAGCAGCTCAAATCCGGGACTAGCGAGGCGTCGTGGGGAGACCCAGTACTTC. It is translated as CASSSNPGLARRRGETQYF.

The rearrangement joins TRBV20-1 to TRBJ2-3; possibly TRBD2 for D (5 bases). The CDR3 spans 13 residues. Germline values: CDR1 DFQATT, CDR2 SNEGSKA (reference sequence). V was cut by 6 bases and J by 3 bases, with 13 bases left in between. CDR3 region: CSADPGLTDTQYF. The CDR3 nucleotides read TGCAGTGCGGACCCAGGACTGACAGATACGCAGTATTTT.

The chain employs TRBV3-1 and TRBJ1-1, with D uncertain. V lost 2 bases and J lost 1, with 11 bases in between. CDR3 length equals 15 residues. Germline V lookup: CDR1 LGHDT, CDR2 YNNKEL (reference sequence). In nucleotides, the CDR3 is TGTGCCAGCAGCCAACACCACACAGAGAACACTGAAGCTTTCTTT. Its protein product is CASSQHHTENTEAFF.

J is TRBJ2-7 and V is TRBV11-3, with 12 bases fitting TRBD2. V trimming: 5 bases; J trimming: 4 bases; junction bases outside the gene matches: 6. CDR3 length: 15 amino acids. The germline V gene encodes CDR1 SGHNT and CDR2 YENEEA. This CDR3 is CASSIGLAGIYEQYF. CDR3 coding DNA: TGTGCCAGCAGCATCGGACTAGCGGGGATTTACGAGCAGTACTTC.

The sample holds one count of this clonotype. The chain carries TRBV4-1 and TRBJ1-6, with a possible D match to TRBD1 (5 bases). V gave up 0 bases and J gave up 0 bases, with 18 bases separating them. This CDR3 is built from 20 residues. In germline, CDR1 is MGHRA, CDR2 YSYEKL. The CDR3 reads CASSQEGWRDRSSYNSPLHF. CDR3 in DNA: TGCGCCAGCAGCCAAGAGGGGTGGAGGGACCGAAGCTCCTATAATTCACCCCTCCACTTT.

The chain recombines TRBV4-1 with TRBJ2-3, with 12 positions matching TRBD2. The germline CDR1 and CDR2 sequences are MGHRA and YSYEKL. There are 18 residues in the CDR3. Losses at the gene ends were 8 bases for V and 0 bases for J; bases not matched to a gene: 12. CDR3 region: CASAELAGGRESTDTQYF. CDR3 nucleotide sequence: TGCGCCAGCGCGGAACTAGCGGGGGGACGAGAAAGCACAGATACGCAGTATTTT.

This clonotype is a singleton in its sample. The rearrangement uses TRBV28 and TRBJ2-1, with 8 nucleotides matching TRBD1. The ends lost 7 bases at V and 7 bases at J; junction bases unmatched: 12. This CDR3 has 15 residues. Germline CDR1 and CDR2: MDHEN and SYDVKM. The CDR3 here is CASIPSGQAGNEQFF. CDR3 bases: TGTGCCAGCATACCCTCGGGACAGGCGGGGAATGAGCAGTTCTTC. The full variable domain, completed using reference TRBV28 and TRBJ2-1, is DVKVTQSSRYLVKRTGEKVFLECVQDMDHENMFWYRQDPGLGLRLIYFSYDVKMKEKGDIPEGYSVSREKKERFSLILESASTNQTSMYLCASIPSGQAGNEQFFGPGTRLTVL.

This chain joins TRBV20-1 and TRBJ2-1; 11 bases are a match to TRBD1. The J segment lost 7 bases and the V segment lost 6 bases, leaving 11 bases of the junction unmatched. CDR1 is DFQATT, CDR2 SNEGSKA, per germline (reference sequence). CDR3 length equals 15 residues. The CDR3 sequence: CSASPGTGGINEQFF. The DNA of the CDR3 is TGCAGTGCCAGCCCCGGGACAGGGGGTATAAATGAGCAGTTCTTC.

The chain combines TRBV19 with TRBJ2-5; the D gene is possibly TRBD2 (5 bases). V was trimmed by 5 bases and J by 1 base, leaving 14 bases between them. CDR3 length: 15 amino acids. Germline V gene data show CDR1 as LNHDA and CDR2 as SQIVND (reference sequence). CDR3 coding DNA: TGTGCCAGTAGTGCGCGGACTGGGGTCCAAGAGACCCAGTACTTC. Encoded protein: CASSARTGVQETQYF.

The J gene is TRBJ2-3, the V gene TRBV12-3 or TRBV12-4; 7 bases map to TRBD1. The junction had 0 bases not matched to a gene; V was cut back by 2 bases and J by 1 base. The CDR3 contains 14 residues. Here the CDR3 reads CASSLQGGTDTQYF. The CDR3 DNA is TGTGCCAGCAGTTTACAGGGGGGCACAGATACGCAGTATTTT.

The rearrangement links TRBV6-2 or TRBV6-3 to TRBJ1-5; 8 bases match TRBD1. Germline V gene lookup returns CDR1 MNHEY and CDR2 SVGEGT. There are 16 residues in the CDR3. V lost 6 bases and J lost 1; bases outside the gene matches: 8. CDR3 sequence: CASRGQGARSNQPQHF. The CDR3 DNA sequence: TGTGCCAGCAGGGGGCAGGGGGCAAGGAGCAATCAGCCCCAGCATTTT.

This sequence joins TRBV28 and TRBJ2-1; TRBD1 matches at 8 bases. CDR1 MDHEN and CDR2 SYDVKM come from the germline V gene. Trimming removed 1 base from V and 7 bases from J; junction bases left unmatched: 6. The CDR3 has 15 residues. In DNA, the CDR3 is TGTGCCAGCAGTTTATATACGACAGGGGAAAATGAGCAGTTCTTC. As protein: CASSLYTTGENEQFF.

The CDR3 sequence is CAIGPGQGSGANVLTF. The DNA for the CDR3 is TGTGCCATCGGACCGGGACAGGGGTCTGGGGCCAACGTCCTGACTTTC. The V call is TRBV10-3, the J call TRBJ2-6; 10 bases are a match to TRBD1. CDR3 length: 16 residues. Germline V gives CDR1 ENHRY, CDR2 SYGVKD. V was clipped by 8 bases and J by 1 base; unmatched bases: 5.

The gene calls are TRBV7-9 and TRBJ2-1; 10 nucleotides match TRBD2. Germline V gene sequence: CDR1 SEHNR, CDR2 FQNEAQ (reference sequence). This CDR3 region has 13 residues. V trimming: 5 bases; J trimming: 6 bases; junction bases outside the gene matches: 1. The DNA for the CDR3 is TGTGCCAGCAGCGGGACTAGCGTCAATGAGCAGTTCTTC. This codes for CASSGTSVNEQFF.